The clone carrying this TCR beta chain was seen many times. From approximately 430 ng of RNA, a library with molecular barcoded alpha/delta and beta/gamma adaptors was made. TCRdb re-called the reads through MiXCR, storing one row per CDR3 protein. This sample yields around 140,000 distinct CDR3 sequences, of which roughly an eighth are seen a single time; roughly 7.6% belongs to the top ten. The entry originates in a study of read filtering for tumor transcriptome and immune sequencing. Study information: R-ISS stage counts were about eight for I, about 15 for II, 6 or 7 for III.

Bone marrow was sampled from every patient at the time of active disease. The V segment lost 6 bases and the J segment 4 bases; nucleotides outside the gene matches: 8. CDR1 and CDR2 from the germline V gene are SQVTM and ANQGSEA. The CDR3 runs to 13 residues. V is TRBV29-1 and J is TRBJ2-7, with TRBD2 identical over 8 bases. Sequences were obtained from a population of CD138-negative cells sorted from bone marrow. This TCR derives from a donor over 35 with multiple myeloma. The CDR3 loop reads CSVGGSGKYEQYF. The CDR3 region has the DNA TGCAGCGTGGGGGGTAGCGGGAAATACGAGCAGTACTTC.